This T cell receptor beta chain was documented in a study of cytomegalovirus exposure and HLA in healthy donors. Findings and caveats of the study: Reportedly, a later analysis found an Asian-associated ancestry cluster had fewer N-insertions than the approximately 600-donor mean. A few chains linked to CMV were shown in vitro to be specific for CMV antigens. High specificity and sensitivity for cytomegalovirus status were reported for the classifier. Among the most significant clusters, several appeared linked to common viral pathogens in a later analysis.

The CDR3 contains 15 residues. Trimming left V 6 bases short and J 0 bases short, with 12 bases between. The germline CDR1 and CDR2 sequences are SGHRS and YFSETQ. The primer mix had 60 Vbeta and 13 Jbeta primers. TCRdb's copy holds only in-frame clones and misses some; the assay was immunoSEQ multiplex PCR. The sample has fewer than 250,000 clones; approximately 80% are singletons. About this clone: No antigen is known for it.

The source material was PBMCs. The chain has TRBV5-1 and TRBJ2-2; TRBD2 is a possible D gene (6 bases). This TCR derives from a girl aged 5-17 years in good health and CMV-seronegative. The DNA of the CDR3 is TGCGCCAGCACCTCGCGGGGAGCGAACACCGGGGAGCTGTTTTTT. It translates to CASTSRGANTGELFF.